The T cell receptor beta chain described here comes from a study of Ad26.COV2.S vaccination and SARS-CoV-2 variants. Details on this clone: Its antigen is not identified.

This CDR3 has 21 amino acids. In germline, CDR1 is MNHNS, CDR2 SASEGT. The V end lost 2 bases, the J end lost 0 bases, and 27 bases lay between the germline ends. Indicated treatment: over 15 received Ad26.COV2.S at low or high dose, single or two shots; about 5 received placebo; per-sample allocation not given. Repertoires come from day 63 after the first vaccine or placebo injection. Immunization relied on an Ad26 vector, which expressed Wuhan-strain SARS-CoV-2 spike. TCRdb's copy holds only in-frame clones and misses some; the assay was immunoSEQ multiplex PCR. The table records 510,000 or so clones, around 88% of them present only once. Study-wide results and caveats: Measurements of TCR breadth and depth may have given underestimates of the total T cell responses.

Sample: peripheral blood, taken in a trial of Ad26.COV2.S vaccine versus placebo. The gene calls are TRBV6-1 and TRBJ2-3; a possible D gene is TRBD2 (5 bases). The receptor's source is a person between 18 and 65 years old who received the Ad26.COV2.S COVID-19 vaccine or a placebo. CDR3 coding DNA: TGTGCCAGCAGTGAACGTCAGTTTTGGGAGACGACCCCACTTAGCACAGATACGCAGTATTTT. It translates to CASSERQFWETTPLSTDTQYF.